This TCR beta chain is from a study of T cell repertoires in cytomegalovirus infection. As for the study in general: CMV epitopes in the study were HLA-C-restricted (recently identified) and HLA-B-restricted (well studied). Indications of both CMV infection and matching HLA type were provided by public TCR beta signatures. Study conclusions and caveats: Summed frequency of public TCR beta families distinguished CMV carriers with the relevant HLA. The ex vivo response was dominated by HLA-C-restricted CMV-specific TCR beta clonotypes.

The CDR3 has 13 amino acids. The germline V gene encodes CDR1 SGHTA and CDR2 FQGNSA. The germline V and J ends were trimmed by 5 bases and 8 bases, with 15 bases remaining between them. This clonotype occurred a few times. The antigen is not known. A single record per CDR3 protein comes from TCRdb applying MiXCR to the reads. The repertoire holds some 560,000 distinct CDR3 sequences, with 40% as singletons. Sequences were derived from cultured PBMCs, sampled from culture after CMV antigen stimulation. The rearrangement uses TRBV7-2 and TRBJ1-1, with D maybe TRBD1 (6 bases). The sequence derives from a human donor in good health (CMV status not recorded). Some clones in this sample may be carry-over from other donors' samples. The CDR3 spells CASSQGPRAEAFF. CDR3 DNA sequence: TGTGCCAGCAGCCAGGGGCCCCGGGCGGAAGCTTTCTTT.